Listed here are 24 T cell receptor beta chains from one sample, sequenced in a study of radiation and T cells in renal cell carcinoma. Some clones are missing from TCRdb's copy, which holds only in-frame ones; the method was immunoSEQ multiplex PCR. The sample contains some 120,000 clones, around four fifths of which appear only once. The sample's time point: blood 2 weeks post-SBRT. The treatment was: 15 Gy SBRT to primary tumor, nephrectomy 4 weeks later. The material sequenced was blood, taken from a patient whose treatment included radiotherapy and nephrectomy. These receptors were obtained from a woman aged 60 to 75 with renal cell carcinoma.

The rearrangement uses TRBV6-5 and TRBJ2-5; D not resolved. Germline-derived CDR1 and CDR2 are MNHEY and SVGAGI. Trimming shortened V by 6 bases and J by 5 bases, and 10 bases separated the two germline ends. The CDR3 loop spans 12 amino acids. CDR3 protein: CASRPSPETQYF. The CDR3 DNA sequence: TGTGCCAGCAGGCCGAGTCCTGAGACCCAGTACTTC.

This rearrangement joins TRBV10-2 to TRBJ2-1, with TRBD2 as a possible D gene (5 bases). Trimming removed 5 bases at V and 7 bases at J, with 15 bases between. The CDR3 is 14 amino acids. From germline, CDR1 is WSHSY and CDR2 SAAADI. The CDR3 here is CASSNVLATNEQFF. The CDR3 bases are TGCGCCAGCAGTAACGTCCTAGCAACGAATGAGCAGTTCTTC.

This sequence joins TRBV6-6 and TRBJ2-4; 8 nucleotides agree with TRBD2. The CDR3 contains 14 residues. Germline loops: CDR1 MNHNY, CDR2 SVGAGI (reference sequence). The junction had 3 bases not matched to a gene; V was cut back by 5 bases and J by 3 bases. The CDR3 DNA follows: TGTGCCAGCAGTCCACTAGCGGTCAAAAACATTCAGTACTTC. It translates to CASSPLAVKNIQYF.

CDR3 in amino acids: CASSTGQGVNQPQHF. CDR3 sequence (DNA): TGTGCCAGCAGCACGGGACAGGGGGTCAATCAGCCCCAGCATTTT. The chain carries TRBV5-6 and TRBJ1-5, with 11 bases lining up with TRBD1. V shed 4 bases, J shed 3 bases, and the junction held 3 bases outside the gene matches. CDR3 size: 15 residues. The germline gives CDR1 SGHDT, CDR2 YYEEEE.

This clone was seen a few times. The chain employs TRBV2 and TRBJ1-1; 10 positions match TRBD1. Germline V gene data show CDR1 as SNHLY and CDR2 as FYNNEI. Trimming at V came to 6 bases and at J to 4 bases, leaving 5 bases not matched to a gene. The CDR3 totals 14 residues. DNA of the CDR3: TGTGCCAGCAGAGGACAGGGGGGTGGCACTGAAGCTTTCTTT. This sequence encodes CASRGQGGGTEAFF.

In its sample, this clone was seen once. The chain couples TRBV19 to TRBJ2-5, with 7 nucleotides matching TRBD2. Germline assignment: CDR1 LNHDA and CDR2 SQIVND (reference sequence). J gave up 4 bases and V 11 bases, and 13 bases lay outside the gene matches. This CDR3 has 14 residues. The CDR3 DNA sequence: TGTGCCCCCCAGAGGGGCGGGAGCATAGAGACCCAGTACTTC. It translates to CAPQRGGSIETQYF. Looking up the rest from reference TRBV19 and TRBJ2-5 gives the full variable domain: DGGITQSPKYLFRKEGQNVTLSCEQNLNHDAMYWYRQDPGQGLRLIYYSQIVNDFQKGDIAEGYSVSREKKESFPLTVTSAQKNPTAFYLCAPQRGGSIETQYFGPGTRLLVL.

In regard to this clone: The sample carries other DNA sequences with the same CDR3. The gene calls are TRBV14 and TRBJ1-6; D is unclear. The CDR3 runs 14 residues. V lost 3 bases to trimming and J lost 7 bases, with 10 bases between them. Germline V gene data show CDR1 as SGHDN and CDR2 as FVKESK. The CDR3 reads CASSQGRENSPLHF. The CDR3 DNA reads TGTGCCAGCAGCCAGGGGAGGGAAAATTCACCCCTCCACTTT.

The CDR3, as DNA: TGTGCCAGCAACCCCGGGACAGAAGGAAACACCATATATTTT. Amino acids: CASNPGTEGNTIYF. The genes are TRBV9 and TRBJ1-3, with 7 nucleotides matching TRBD1. The CDR3 is made up of 14 amino acids. Per the germline V gene, CDR1 is SGDLS and CDR2 is YYNGEE. V lost 6 bases, J lost 4 bases, and 7 bases stayed unmatched.

The CDR3 here is CASSIEVQGYNEQFF. The CDR3 DNA sequence: TGTGCCAGTAGTATTGAGGTCCAGGGTTACAATGAGCAGTTCTTC. The chain has TRBV19 and TRBJ2-1; possible D gene TRBD1, 5 bases. Trimming took 3 bases from V and 4 from J, leaving 13 bases between them. The CDR3 covers 15 residues. The germline CDR1 and CDR2 sequences are LNHDA and SQIVND (reference sequence).

The chain links TRBV7-9 to TRBJ1-2, with 8 bases fitting TRBD1. The V segment lost 5 bases and the J segment 3 bases; nucleotides outside the gene matches: 14. Germline CDR1 SEHNR, CDR2 FQNEAQ (reference sequence). The CDR3 consists of 17 residues. This chain's CDR3 is CASSPGAGDRLYYGYTF. CDR3 DNA: TGTGCCAGCAGCCCGGGGGCGGGGGACAGGTTGTACTATGGCTACACCTTC.

V and J are TRBV4-2 and TRBJ1-1, with D unresolved. V lost 4 bases to trimming and J lost 5 bases, with 17 bases between them. The CDR3 runs to 15 residues. Germline-derived CDR1 and CDR2 are LGHNA and YNFKEQ. The CDR3 spells CASSPRTSRETEAFF. DNA of the CDR3: TGTGCCAGCAGCCCACGGACCTCAAGGGAAACTGAAGCTTTCTTT.

This clone was found a few times. The rearrangement joins TRBV5-4 to TRBJ1-2; 9 nucleotides align to TRBD1. The CDR3 has 18 amino acids. In germline, CDR1 is SGHNT, CDR2 YYREEE (reference sequence). Germline trimming cut 3 bases from V and 8 bases from J; bases unmatched to any gene: 20. The CDR3 loop is CASSSPSLQDRGALGYTF. The CDR3, as DNA: TGTGCCAGCAGCTCCCCTTCCCTACAAGACAGGGGGGCTTTGGGCTACACCTTC.

This clone was counted a single time. The chain employs TRBV2 and TRBJ1-1; a possible D gene is TRBD1 (5 bases). The germline V gene encodes CDR1 SNHLY and CDR2 FYNNEI. The CDR3 runs 15 residues. The germline V and J ends were trimmed by 1 base and 1 base, with 10 bases remaining between them. CDR3 nucleotides: TGTGCCAGCAGTGAAGAGCGACAGACGAACACTGAAGCTTTCTTT. It codes for CASSEERQTNTEAFF.

The V gene is TRBV7-9, the J gene TRBJ2-1; D call uncertain. Germline values: CDR1 SEHNR, CDR2 FQNEAQ (reference sequence). The V end was cut by 1 base, the J end by 1 base, with 8 bases between. The CDR3 contains 15 residues. CDR3: CASSLVPNSYNEQFF. The CDR3 DNA reads TGTGCCAGCAGCTTAGTTCCTAATTCCTACAATGAGCAGTTCTTC. The full variable domain, in which reference TRBV7-9 and TRBJ2-1 provide the parts outside the CDR3, is DTGVSQNPRHKITKRGQNVTFRCDPISEHNRLYWYRQTLGQGPEFLTYFQNEAQLEKSRLLSDRFSAERPKGSFSTLEIQRTEQGDSAMYLCASSLVPNSYNEQFFGPGTRLTVL.

The gene calls are TRBV6-5 and TRBJ1-4; D gene uncertain. The germline gives CDR1 MNHEY, CDR2 SVGAGI. The CDR3 spans 15 residues. The V and J ends lost 1 base and 3 bases respectively, with 9 bases between them. The CDR3 DNA is TGTGCCAGCAGTTACTTTTCTCGGGCTAATGAAAAACTGTTTTTT. It codes for CASSYFSRANEKLFF.

The CDR3 bases are TGTGCCAGCTCACGAGAGACAGCAGATGAGACCCAGTACTTC. Translation gives CASSRETADETQYF. The chain uses TRBV18 and TRBJ2-5; D perhaps matches TRBD1 (5 bases). V lost 4 bases to trimming and J lost 5 bases, with 14 bases between them. The CDR3 consists of 14 residues. CDR1 KGHSH and CDR2 LQKENI come from the germline V gene.

This clone was seen a handful of times. Here the CDR3 DNA reads TGTGCCAGCAGCCAAAATGTGGGGAACACTGAAGCTTTCTTT. This translates into CASSQNVGNTEAFF. The chain links TRBV11-2 to TRBJ1-1; D unclear. The CDR3 totals 14 residues. V was shortened by 5 bases and J by 1 base, with 11 bases between the two germline ends. The germline gives CDR1 SGHAT, CDR2 FQNNGV.

V is TRBV7-6 and J is TRBJ1-3, with a tentative D call TRBD1 (6 bases). Per the germline V gene, CDR1 is SGHVS and CDR2 is FNYEAQ. There are 15 residues in the CDR3. The V and J ends lost 5 bases and 3 bases respectively, with 14 bases between them. The CDR3 bases are TGTGCCAGCAGCCTCGTGGACAGCTTTGGAAACACCATATATTTT. As protein: CASSLVDSFGNTIYF.

This clone turned up a few times. The gene calls are TRBV7-9 and TRBJ2-2, with D hard to call. The CDR3 length is 12 residues. CDR1 SEHNR and CDR2 FQNEAQ come from the germline V gene (reference sequence). V shed 6 bases and J shed 2 bases, with 4 bases lying between them. The CDR3, as DNA: TGTGCCAGCAGAGCCAACACCGGGGAGCTGTTTTTT. This encodes CASRANTGELFF.

The V gene is TRBV6-1, the J gene TRBJ2-7; no reliable D call. This CDR3 is built from 10 residues. Per the germline V gene, CDR1 is MNHNS and CDR2 is SASEGT. V dropped 5 bases and J dropped 3 bases, with 2 bases sitting between them. CDR3 bases: TGTGCCAGCAGTAACTACGAGCAGTACTTC. This encodes CASSNYEQYF.

The V call is TRBV6-4, the J call TRBJ2-3; TRBD1 aligns across 7 bases. CDR3 length: 14 residues. V lost 6 bases and J lost 1; bases outside the gene matches: 4. The germline V gene has CDR1 MRHNA and CDR2 SNTAGT. CDR3 DNA: TGTGCCAGCAGCGCCACAGGGGGCACAGATACGCAGTATTTT. Its protein product is CASSATGGTDTQYF.

The V and J genes are TRBV6-5 and TRBJ1-6, with 8 bases aligning to TRBD1. Trimming took 2 bases from V and 7 from J; bases not matched to a gene: 7. CDR1 and CDR2 (germline): MNHEY, SVGAGI. The length of the CDR3 is 16 residues. The CDR3 here is CASSYRRDRPNSPLHF. The CDR3 DNA sequence: TGTGCCAGCAGTTACCGTCGGGACAGGCCGAATTCACCCCTCCACTTT.

The gene calls are TRBV15 and TRBJ1-4, with D perhaps matching TRBD1 (5 bases). V lost 7 bases and J 8 bases, leaving 14 bases between the germline ends. CDR1 and CDR2 from the germline V gene are LNHNV and YYDKDF (reference sequence). CDR3 length equals 13 residues. The CDR3 region is CATTSGPSEKLFF. CDR3 DNA sequence: TGTGCCACCACATCGGGGCCCTCCGAAAAACTGTTTTTT. The variable domain in full, with the rest retrieved from reference TRBV15 and TRBJ1-4, is DAMVIQNPRYQVTQFGKPVTLSCSQTLNHNVMYWYQQKSSQAPKLLFHYYDKDFNNEADTPDNFQSRRPNTSFCFLDIRSPGLGDTAMYLCATTSGPSEKLFFGSGTQLSVL.

The genes are TRBV7-2 and TRBJ2-5; 7 bases are shared with TRBD1. The CDR3 covers 15 residues. Looked up from germline, CDR1 is SGHTA and CDR2 is FQGNSA. V lost 1 base, J lost 5 bases, and 7 bases stayed unmatched. CDR3 residues: CASSLDTGVGETQYF. CDR3 coding DNA: TGTGCCAGCAGCTTAGATACAGGGGTGGGCGAGACCCAGTACTTC.